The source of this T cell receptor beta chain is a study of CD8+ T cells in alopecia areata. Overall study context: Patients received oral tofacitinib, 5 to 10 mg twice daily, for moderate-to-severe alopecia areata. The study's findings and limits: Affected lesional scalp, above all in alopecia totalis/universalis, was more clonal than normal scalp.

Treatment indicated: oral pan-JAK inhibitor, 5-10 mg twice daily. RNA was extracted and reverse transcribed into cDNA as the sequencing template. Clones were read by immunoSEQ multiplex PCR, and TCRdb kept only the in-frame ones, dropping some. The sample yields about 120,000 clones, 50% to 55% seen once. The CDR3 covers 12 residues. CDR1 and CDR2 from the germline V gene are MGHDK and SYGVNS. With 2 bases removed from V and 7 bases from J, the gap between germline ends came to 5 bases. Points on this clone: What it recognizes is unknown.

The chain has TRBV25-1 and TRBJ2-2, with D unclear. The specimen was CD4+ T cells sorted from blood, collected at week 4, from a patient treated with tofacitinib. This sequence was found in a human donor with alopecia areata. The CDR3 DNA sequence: TGTGCCAGCAGTGAAAAGGGCGGGGAGCTGTTTTTT. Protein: CASSEKGGELFF. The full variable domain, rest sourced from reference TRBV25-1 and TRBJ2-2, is EADIYQTPRYLVIGTGKKITLECSQTMGHDKMYWYQQDPGMELHLIHYSYGVNSTEKGDLSSESTVSRIRTEHFPLTLESARPSHTSQYLCASSEKGGELFFGEGSRLTVL.